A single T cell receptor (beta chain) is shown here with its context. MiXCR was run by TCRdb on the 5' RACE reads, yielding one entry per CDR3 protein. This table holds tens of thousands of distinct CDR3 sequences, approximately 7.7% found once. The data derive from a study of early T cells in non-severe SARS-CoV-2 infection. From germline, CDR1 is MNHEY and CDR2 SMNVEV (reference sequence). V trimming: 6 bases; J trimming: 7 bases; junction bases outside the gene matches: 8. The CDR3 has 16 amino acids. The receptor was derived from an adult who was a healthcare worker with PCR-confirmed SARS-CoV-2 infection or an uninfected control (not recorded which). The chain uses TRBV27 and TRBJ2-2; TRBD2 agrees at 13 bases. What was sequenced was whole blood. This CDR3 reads CASSPGLAGVHGELFF. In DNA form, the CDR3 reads TGTGCCAGCAGCCCCGGACTAGCGGGAGTGCACGGGGAGCTGTTTTTT.